Below, 17 T cell receptor beta chains from the same sample are listed, as sequenced in a study of regulatory T cells in long-lasting Graves disease. TCR beta libraries were built with iRepertoire HTBI primers and Arm-PCR of CDR3 regions. TCRdb reanalysed the multiplex PCR reads using MiXCR and keeps one entry per CDR3 protein. The table records a few hundred thousand distinct CDR3 sequences, around a quarter of them present only once. Specified time point: persistent/refractory GD, antithyroid drugs over 5 years with positive TRAb. There was RNA extracted from PBMCs, and the TCR library was made from it. The sequences come from peripheral blood mononuclear cells (PBMCs), collected when the disease was refractory, from a patient treated with antithyroid drugs. The receptors were gathered from a female donor with Graves disease.

The gene calls are TRBV6-2 or TRBV6-3 and TRBJ1-1; D is possibly TRBD1 (6 bases). Germline V CDR1 and CDR2: MNHEY, SVGEGT. V was clipped by 2 bases and J by 3 bases, with 13 bases between them. The length of the CDR3 is 15 residues. The CDR3 nucleotides are TGTGCCAGCAGTTACGCCGGACAGAAAGACACTGAAGCTTTCTTT. As protein: CASSYAGQKDTEAFF.

This clonotype showed up just a few times. This sequence joins TRBV28 and TRBJ2-2, with 9 bases identical to TRBD2. The germline V gene has CDR1 MDHEN and CDR2 SYDVKM. The length of the CDR3 is 16 residues. V trimming: 1 base; J trimming: 8 bases; junction bases outside the gene matches: 8. The CDR3 coding sequence is TGTGCCAGCAGTTTATTGCGGGAGGGTTTTTCGGGGGAGCTGTTTTTT. This encodes CASSLLREGFSGELFF.

This rearrangement joins TRBV30 to TRBJ1-2; tentative D call: TRBD1 (5 bases). The CDR3 is made up of 12 amino acids. Germline CDR1 and CDR2: GTSNPN and SVGIG (reference sequence). The germline V and J ends were trimmed by 5 bases and 10 bases, with 17 bases remaining between them. The CDR3 sequence is CAWVGRTSDYTF. In DNA, the CDR3 is TGTGCCTGGGTGGGGAGGACAAGTGACTACACCTTC. Supplemented by reference TRBV30 and TRBJ1-2, the full variable domain reads SQTIHQWPATLVQPVGSPLSLECTVEGTSNPNLYWYRQAAGRGLQLLFYSVGIGQISSEVPQNLSASRPQDRQFILSSKKLLLSDSGFYLCAWVGRTSDYTFGSGTRLTVV.

This clonotype was observed a handful of times. This sequence joins TRBV5-1 and TRBJ1-2; 9 nucleotides line up with TRBD1. CDR3 length: 16 residues. Trimming removed 0 bases from V and 8 bases from J; junction bases left unmatched: 11. CDR1 SGHRS and CDR2 YFSETQ come from the germline V gene. The CDR3 coding sequence is TGCGCCAGCAGCTTGGCTCGGCGGGGGACAGGGAGCGGCTACACCTTC. Translating it yields CASSLARRGTGSGYTF.

This chain connects TRBV30 to TRBJ2-2; 10 bases map to TRBD1. Trimming at V came to 4 bases and at J to 7 bases, leaving 12 bases not matched to a gene. CDR1 and CDR2 from the germline V gene are GTSNPN and SVGIG (reference sequence). CDR3 length: 16 residues. The CDR3 nucleotides read TGTGCCTGGACCCTCACGGGGACAGGGGACTTCGGGGAGCTGTTTTTT. This encodes CAWTLTGTGDFGELFF.

The table lists this clonotype with a few counts. The chain joins TRBV10-3 to TRBJ2-7; D might be TRBD2 (5 bases). The germline V gene encodes CDR1 ENHRY and CDR2 SYGVKD. V lost 4 bases and J 2 bases, leaving 15 bases between the germline ends. The CDR3 loop spans 15 amino acids. The CDR3 spells CAISGTAGMTYEQYF. DNA of the CDR3: TGTGCCATCAGTGGCACGGCCGGGATGACCTACGAGCAGTACTTC.

This clonotype was counted a few times. J is TRBJ1-5 and V is TRBV7-2, with unresolved D. Germline CDR1 reads SGHTA; CDR2 reads FQGNSA. The CDR3 has 15 residues. V shed 0 bases and J shed 5 bases, with 11 bases lying between them. The CDR3 DNA follows: TGTGCCAGCAGCTTAGCGCTGGCAGGCTATCAGCCCCAGCATTTT. Its translation: CASSLALAGYQPQHF.

A single count supports this clonotype. A much larger clone differs from this one at a single base, so this may be a read error. The chain carries TRBV27 and TRBJ2-5, with D possibly matching TRBD1 (5 bases). CDR1 is MNHEY and CDR2 is SMNVEV in the germline V gene (reference sequence). The CDR3 has 14 amino acids. CDR3 DNA sequence: TGTGCCAGCAGTTTATTTGGGGCTCAAGAGGCCCAGTACTTC. This translates into CASSLFGAQEAQYF.

This clonotype has ten or more counts. The V call is TRBV6-1, the J call TRBJ2-6, with D uncertain. Trimming left V 6 bases short and J 0 bases short, with 6 bases between. Looked up from germline, CDR1 is MNHNS and CDR2 is SASEGT. The CDR3 length is 14 residues. The CDR3 DNA sequence: TGTGCCAGCAGCACAGTCTCTGGGGCCAACGTCCTGACTTTC. This codes for CASSTVSGANVLTF.

Ten or more counts support this clonotype. This chain uses TRBV12-3 or TRBV12-4 with TRBJ1-2; D gene ambiguous. This CDR3 has 13 residues. Trimming removed 2 bases from V and 2 bases from J, with 6 bases in between. CDR3 sequence reads: CASSLTSNYGYTF. The CDR3 bases are TGTGCCAGCAGTTTAACTTCCAACTATGGCTACACCTTC.

V gene TRBV3-1 combines with J gene TRBJ2-5; a possible D gene is TRBD1 (8 bases). CDR1 LGHDT and CDR2 YNNKEL come from the germline V gene (reference sequence). The CDR3 length is 17 residues. The V end was cut by 4 bases, the J end by 4 bases, with 22 bases between. The CDR3 loop is CASSRIGQGGGGETQYF. The CDR3, as DNA: TGTGCCAGCAGCCGGATCGGACAGGGAGGGGGAGGAGAGACCCAGTACTTC.

The rearrangement joins TRBV30 to TRBJ1-1; 9 bases agree with TRBD1. Germline assignment: CDR1 GTSNPN and CDR2 SVGIG (reference sequence). Trimming took 2 bases from V and 4 from J; bases not matched to a gene: 8. This CDR3 is built from 15 residues. In DNA, the CDR3 is TGTGCCTGGAGTTACACGGGACAGGGCGGCACTGAAGCTTTCTTT. Protein product: CAWSYTGQGGTEAFF.

This clonotype has more than one count but fewer than ten. The chain employs TRBV6-2 or TRBV6-3 and TRBJ2-6; 7 bases are a match to TRBD2. The CDR3 sequence is 20 residues long. The germline gives CDR1 MNHEY, CDR2 SVGEGT. Trimming cost V 5 bases and J 0 bases; bases outside gene matches: 16. CDR3 sequence reads: CASSVWRASGTHSGANVLTF. In nucleotides, the CDR3 is TGTGCCAGCAGTGTGTGGCGGGCTAGCGGAACTCACTCTGGGGCCAACGTCCTGACTTTC.

This clonotype has more than one count but fewer than ten. The rearrangement uses TRBV14 and TRBJ2-2; no clear D. V was shortened by 2 bases and J by 4 bases, with 5 bases between the two germline ends. Germline CDR1 SGHDN, CDR2 FVKESK. CDR3 length: 13 amino acids. The CDR3 loop reads CASSQQVTGELFF. CDR3 coding DNA: TGTGCCAGCAGCCAACAGGTCACCGGGGAGCTGTTTTTT. The variable domain in full, with the rest retrieved from reference TRBV14 and TRBJ2-2, is EAGVTQFPSHSVIEKGQTVTLRCDPISGHDNLYWYRRVMGKEIKFLLHFVKESKQDESGMPNNRFLAERTGGTYSTLKVQPAELEDSGVYFCASSQQVTGELFFGEGSRLTVL.

Of note for this clonotype: A far larger clone is one nucleotide away, so this likely arose from a read error. The rearrangement links TRBV2 to TRBJ1-1, with D hard to call. The CDR3 has 13 residues. Per germline, CDR1 SNHLY and CDR2 FYNNEI. DNA for the CDR3: TGTGCCAGCTTTGAGCGGAAGAACACTGAAACTTTCTTT. It is translated as CASFERKNTETFF.

The gene calls are TRBV2 and TRBJ1-5, with 11 bases matching TRBD1. The CDR3 has 15 amino acids. V dropped 6 bases and J dropped 7; count of bases not matched to a gene: 8. CDR1 and CDR2 from the germline V gene are SNHLY and FYNNEI. For the CDR3, the DNA is TGTGCCAGCAGCGAATCGGACAGGGGGCTGCAGCCCCAGCATTTT. This encodes CASSESDRGLQPQHF.

This clonotype has ten or more counts. V is TRBV20-1 and J is TRBJ2-7, with 12 positions matching TRBD2. Germline V gene data show CDR1 as DFQATT and CDR2 as SNEGSKA (reference sequence). V lost 6 bases to trimming and J lost 12 bases; unmatched junction nucleotides: 9. This CDR3 is 12 amino acids long. The CDR3 here is CSATTSGRRMYF. The CDR3 DNA reads TGCAGTGCCACGACTAGCGGGAGAAGGATGTACTTC.